This TCR beta chain was obtained from a study of control samples from healthy donors and cancer patients. The V end lost 4 bases, the J end lost 2 bases, and 15 bases lay between the germline ends. The germline V gene encodes CDR1 SQVTM and CDR2 ANQGSEA. The CDR3 is 14 residues long. Sequencing was performed with immunoSEQ multiplex PCR; in TCRdb, only in-frame clones are kept and a portion is missing. The table shows 150,000 or so clones, with approximately 94% occurring only once. This clonotype was obtained from a man aged 18-30 years in good health. The rearrangement joins TRBV29-1 to TRBJ2-7, with D perhaps matching TRBD1 (6 bases). The source material was blood. The CDR3: CSVVFVGHTYEQYF. DNA for the CDR3: TGCAGCGTTGTCTTTGTGGGACATACCTACGAGCAGTACTTC.